The 21 T cell receptor beta chains in this list originate from one sample, sequenced in a study of Graves' ophthalmopathy and Graves' hyperthyroidism. Scientists amplified the TCR beta CDR3 regions from RNA transcripts. Following a first-round RT-PCR that used HTBI primers, a second-round multiplex PCR was carried out. TCRdb called the multiplex PCR reads again in MiXCR, with one record for every CDR3 protein. The sample holds a few hundred thousand distinct CDR3 sequences, 39% seen once. Sequenced input: peripheral blood or thyroid tissue (not recorded which). These receptors all stem from an adult man with Graves' hyperthyroidism.

This clonotype was picked up a small number of times. The rearrangement uses TRBV20-1 and TRBJ1-5; D may be TRBD1 (5 bases). Trimming removed 0 bases at V and 0 bases at J, with 12 bases between. The germline V gene has CDR1 DFQATT and CDR2 SNEGSKA (reference sequence). The CDR3 runs to 16 residues. The CDR3 reads CSARDLGVVSNQPQHF. The CDR3 DNA sequence: TGCAGTGCTAGAGATCTGGGGGTGGTTAGCAATCAGCCCCAGCATTTT.

V is TRBV20-1 and J is TRBJ2-7; D call uncertain. CDR1 is DFQATT and CDR2 is SNEGSKA in the germline V gene (reference sequence). The V and J ends lost 0 bases and 7 bases respectively, with 7 bases between them. The CDR3 runs 11 residues. The CDR3 sequence: CSARDLNEQYF. The CDR3 bases are TGCAGTGCTAGAGATTTAAATGAGCAGTACTTC.

This clonotype was observed a handful of times. The CDR3 sequence is CSAIIPARGGGELFF. In DNA form, the CDR3 reads TGCAGTGCCATCATACCGGCCCGGGGGGGCGGGGAGCTGTTTTTT. The chain combines TRBV20-1 with TRBJ2-2; 8 nucleotides line up with TRBD2. V shed 6 bases and J 7 bases; nucleotides not matched to a gene: 13. CDR1 is DFQATT and CDR2 is SNEGSKA in the germline V gene (reference sequence). The CDR3 loop spans 15 amino acids.

As regards this clonotype: A read error may produce the germline difference seen at one junction end. The CDR3 nucleotides read TGCGCCAGCAGCCAAATTGCCGGGTTGACTAATGAAAAACTGTTTTTT. Translation gives CASSQIAGLTNEKLFF. This sequence joins TRBV7-3 and TRBJ1-4; unclear D gene. Germline CDR1 SGHTA, CDR2 FQGTGA. This CDR3 has 16 residues.

The CDR3 region is CASSVDSGGNQPQHF. The DNA of the CDR3 is TGTGCCAGCAGTGTGGACAGCGGAGGCAATCAGCCCCAGCATTTT. The rearrangement links TRBV19 to TRBJ1-5; D is perhaps TRBD1 (6 bases). CDR1 LNHDA and CDR2 SQIVND come from the germline V gene (reference sequence). CDR3 length: 15 residues. V dropped 9 bases and J dropped 2 bases, with 17 bases sitting between them.

The table lists this clonotype with a count of one. The V gene is TRBV6-9, the J gene TRBJ2-1, with D maybe TRBD2 (6 bases). Judging by the DNA end, TRBJ2-7 fits better; the J call may be wrong. Germline lookup yields CDR1 MNHGY and CDR2 SVAAGI. The CDR3 has 15 amino acids. Written as DNA, the CDR3 is TGTGCCAGCAGTGGGGACTGGAGCTCCTACAATGAGCAGTACTTC. The encoded protein is CASSGDWSSYNEQYF.

This clonotype was recorded many times. The CDR3 here is CASSSTDRGGYGYTF. The CDR3 region has the DNA TGTGCCAGCAGTTCTACGGACAGGGGCGGCTATGGCTACACCTTC. V usage is TRBV5-5 and J usage is TRBJ1-2; TRBD1 aligns across 9 bases. There are 15 residues in the CDR3. V shed 5 bases, J shed 4 bases, and the junction held 9 bases outside the gene matches. Germline CDR1 reads SGHKS; CDR2 reads YYEKEE (reference sequence). The full variable domain, with the rest looked up from reference TRBV5-5 and TRBJ1-2, is DAGVTQSPTHLIKTRGQQVTLRCSPISGHKSVSWYQQVLGQGPQFIFQYYEKEERGRGNFPDRFSARQFPNYSSELNVNALLLGDSALYLCASSSTDRGGYGYTFGSGTRLTVV.

This clonotype was counted ten times or more. The V and J genes are TRBV15 and TRBJ2-7, with TRBD1 identical over 12 bases. Germline CDR1 is LNHNV and CDR2 is YYDKDF (reference sequence). Trimming at V came to 3 bases and at J to 6 bases, leaving 6 bases not matched to a gene. This CDR3 spans 15 amino acids. CDR3 loop: CATSRDWDRGPEQYF. CDR3 DNA: TGTGCCACCAGCAGGGACTGGGACAGGGGGCCCGAGCAGTACTTC.

The CDR3 nucleotides are TGTGCCAGCAGTGGGGGCAGGTCTGGGGAAAAACTGTTTTTT. Protein: CASSGGRSGEKLFF. V usage is TRBV2 and J usage is TRBJ1-4; a possible D gene is TRBD1 (5 bases). This CDR3 has 14 amino acids. V gave up 4 bases and J gave up 8 bases, with 14 bases separating them. Germline V lookup: CDR1 SNHLY, CDR2 FYNNEI.

As concerns this clonotype: A much bigger clone sits one base away, suggesting this may be a read error. Likely a read error: the CDR3 ends without its conserved phenylalanine or tryptophan. This chain uses TRBV25-1 with TRBJ1-6; D is unresolved. CDR1 and CDR2 from the germline V gene are MGHDK and SYGVNS. CDR3 size: 11 residues. V was trimmed by 5 bases and J by 14 bases, leaving 10 bases between them. The CDR3 here is CASSLRQALHI. The CDR3, as DNA: TGTGCCAGCAGTTTACGGCAGGCCCTCCACATT.

This chain joins TRBV29-1 and TRBJ2-7, with 12 bases fitting TRBD2. The length of the CDR3 is 16 residues. The V gene's germline CDR1 is SQVTM and CDR2 ANQGSEA. With 0 bases clipped from V and 6 bases from J, the junction kept 9 bases outside the gene matches. The CDR3 DNA sequence: TGCAGCGTTGAAGAACCTAGCGGGAGGGCCCTGAGCGAGCAGTACTTC. It encodes CSVEEPSGRALSEQYF.

The CDR3 protein is CSAREISASGRYEQYF. As DNA, the CDR3 is TGCAGTGCTAGAGAAATATCGGCTAGCGGGAGGTATGAGCAGTACTTC. This chain joins TRBV20-1 and TRBJ2-7; 11 nucleotides line up with TRBD2. CDR1 is DFQATT, CDR2 SNEGSKA, per germline (reference sequence). V shed 0 bases and J 7 bases; nucleotides not matched to a gene: 11. The CDR3 length is 16 residues.

The sample holds many counts of this clonotype. The chain employs TRBV7-8 and TRBJ1-5; TRBD1 is a possible D gene (6 bases). Germline CDR1 is SGHVS and CDR2 is FQNEAQ. The V end was cut by 7 bases, the J end by 3 bases, with 19 bases between. CDR3 length: 16 amino acids. CDR3 sequence (DNA): TGTGCCAGCACCTCAGACGGCAGGGGATCCAATCAGCCCCAGCATTTT. Protein: CASTSDGRGSNQPQHF.

The chain is built from TRBV5-6 and TRBJ2-1, with a possible D match to TRBD1 (6 bases). Judging by the DNA end, TRBJ2-7 fits better; the J call may be wrong. The CDR3 runs 15 residues. The V gene's germline CDR1 is SGHDT and CDR2 YYEEEE. CDR3 loop: CASSEGQSSYNEQYF. The CDR3 bases are TGTGCCAGCAGCGAGGGACAAAGCTCCTACAATGAGCAGTACTTC.

This clonotype was counted between two and nine times. The V call is TRBV25-1, the J call TRBJ2-3; TRBD1 agrees at 9 bases. The CDR3 length is 17 residues. Germline assignment: CDR1 MGHDK and CDR2 SYGVNS. The ends lost 3 bases at V and 5 bases at J; junction bases unmatched: 12. The CDR3 protein is CASSDSTGQGWRDTQYF. For the CDR3, the DNA is TGTGCCAGCAGTGACTCCACCGGACAGGGGTGGAGAGATACGCAGTATTTT.

This clonotype appeared many times. The chain's CDR3 is CASSLGPSYNEQYF. In nucleotides, the CDR3 is TGTGCCAGCAGCTTAGGTCCCAGCTACAACGAGCAGTACTTC. This sequence joins TRBV13 and TRBJ2-7; no definite D call. The germline CDR1 and CDR2 sequences are PRHDT and FYEKMQ (reference sequence). The CDR3 spans 14 residues. V was trimmed by 0 bases and J by 5 bases, leaving 11 bases between them.

The genes are TRBV7-3 and TRBJ2-5; 15 bases are shared with TRBD2. With 6 bases clipped from V and 1 base from J, the junction kept 15 bases outside the gene matches. The CDR3 spans 20 residues. Germline CDR1 is SGHTA and CDR2 is FQGTGA. The CDR3 coding sequence is TGTGCCAGCAGTAACCTCCCGGGACTAGCGGGAGGAACATCCCAAGAGACCCAGTACTTC. It specifies CASSNLPGLAGGTSQETQYF.

The V gene is TRBV6-6, the J gene TRBJ1-1; possibly TRBD1 for D (6 bases). Germline-derived CDR1 and CDR2 are MNHNY and SVGAGI (reference sequence). Trimming removed 5 bases at V and 3 bases at J, with 13 bases between. The CDR3 runs to 14 residues. In DNA form, the CDR3 reads TGTGCCAGCAGTGAGAGACAGGAATACACTGAAGCTTTCTTT. Amino acids: CASSERQEYTEAFF.

The chain has TRBV5-1 and TRBJ1-2, with D possibly being TRBD1 (6 bases). The length of the CDR3 is 13 residues. Deletions cut 4 bases from V and 5 bases from J, with 12 bases between. Germline-derived CDR1 and CDR2 are SGHRS and YFSETQ. This CDR3 is CASSQGTEYGYTF. In DNA, the CDR3 is TGCGCCAGCAGCCAGGGGACGGAATATGGCTACACCTTC.

J is TRBJ2-6 and V is TRBV29-1, with D perhaps TRBD2 (5 bases). V lost 8 bases and J lost 0, with 8 bases in between. The germline V gene encodes CDR1 SQVTM and CDR2 ANQGSEA. The length of the CDR3 is 13 residues. DNA for the CDR3: TGCAGCAACCTAGCCTCTGGGGCCAACGTCCTGACTTTC. Protein product: CSNLASGANVLTF.

This clonotype was counted many times. V and J are TRBV7-9 and TRBJ2-2; D is unresolved. Per germline, CDR1 SEHNR and CDR2 FQNEAQ (reference sequence). V shed 5 bases and J shed 5 bases, with 6 bases lying between them. The CDR3 has 12 residues. The CDR3 is CASSAPTGELFF. DNA for the CDR3: TGTGCCAGCAGCGCACCGACCGGGGAGCTGTTTTTT. Drawing the rest from reference TRBV7-9 and TRBJ2-2, the complete variable domain is DTGVSQNPRHKITKRGQNVTFRCDPISEHNRLYWYRQTLGQGPEFLTYFQNEAQLEKSRLLSDRFSAERPKGSFSTLEIQRTEQGDSAMYLCASSAPTGELFFGEGSRLTVL.